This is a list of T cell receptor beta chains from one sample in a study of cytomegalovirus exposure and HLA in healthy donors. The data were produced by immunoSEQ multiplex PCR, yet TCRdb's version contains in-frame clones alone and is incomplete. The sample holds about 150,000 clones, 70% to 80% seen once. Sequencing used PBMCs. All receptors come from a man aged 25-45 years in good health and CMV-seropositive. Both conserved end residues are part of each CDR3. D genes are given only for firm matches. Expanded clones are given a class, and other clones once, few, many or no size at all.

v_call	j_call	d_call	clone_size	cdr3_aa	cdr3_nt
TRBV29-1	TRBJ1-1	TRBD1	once	CSVERGKGPTGVNTEAFF	TGCAGCGTTGAGCGAGGAAAGGGGCCGACAGGGGTCAACACTGAAGCTTTCTTT
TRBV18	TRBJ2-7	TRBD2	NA	CASSLAGGGDYEQYF	TGTGCCAGCTCCCTAGCTGGGGGGGGTGACTACGAGCAGTACTTC
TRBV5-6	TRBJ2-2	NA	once	CASSLPTATGELFF	TGTGCCAGCAGCTTACCAACAGCCACCGGGGAGCTGTTTTTT
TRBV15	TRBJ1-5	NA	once	CATSRGGRTDGNQPQHF	TGTGCCACCAGCAGAGGGGGACGGACAGATGGCAATCAGCCCCAGCATTTT
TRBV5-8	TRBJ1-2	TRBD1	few	CASSITGGELRGYTF	TGTGCCAGCAGCATAACAGGGGGGGAGCTCCGAGGCTACACCTTC
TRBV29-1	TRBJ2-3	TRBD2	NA	CSCQLAGGPDKRDTQYF	TGCAGCTGCCAACTAGCGGGAGGGCCAGATAAGAGAGATACGCAGTATTTT
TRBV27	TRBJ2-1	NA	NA	CASSLSARPGEQFF	TGTGCCAGCAGTTTATCGGCTAGACCGGGTGAGCAGTTCTTC
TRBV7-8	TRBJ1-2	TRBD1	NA	CASSRAGQGGYGYTF	TGTGCCAGCAGCAGAGCAGGACAGGGTGGCTATGGCTACACCTTC
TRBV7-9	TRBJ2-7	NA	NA	CASSFGSSYEQYF	TGTGCCAGCAGCTTTGGGAGCTCCTACGAGCAGTACTTC
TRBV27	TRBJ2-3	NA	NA	CASSWAVTDTQYF	TGTGCCAGCAGTTGGGCCGTCACAGATACGCAGTATTTT
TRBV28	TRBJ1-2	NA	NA	CASSSGSNYGYTF	TGTGCCAGCAGTTCCGGGTCGAACTATGGCTACACCTTC
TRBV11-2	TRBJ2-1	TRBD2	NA	CASSLDSSGSSYNEQFF	TGTGCCAGCAGCTTAGATTCTAGCGGGAGCTCCTACAATGAGCAGTTCTTC
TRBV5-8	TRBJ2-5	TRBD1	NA	CASSRTGPQETQYF	TGTGCCAGCAGCCGGACAGGGCCTCAAGAGACCCAGTACTTC
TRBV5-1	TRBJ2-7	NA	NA	CASSRQQGYEQYF	TGCGCCAGCAGCCGCCAACAGGGCTACGAGCAGTACTTC
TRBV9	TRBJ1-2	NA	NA	CASSGGTVGYTF	TGTGCCAGCAGCGGAGGGACTGTGGGCTACACCTTC
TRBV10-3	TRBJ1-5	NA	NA	CAISEGAATRGQPQHF	TGTGCCATCAGTGAAGGAGCGGCCACGCGCGGTCAGCCCCAGCATTTT
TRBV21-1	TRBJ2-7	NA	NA	CASSKSRSGLAGGYEQYF	TGTGCCAGCAGCAAAAGCAGGTCCGGGCTAGCGGGAGGGTACGAGCAGTACTTC
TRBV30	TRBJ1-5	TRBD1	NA	CAWTPGQGNQPQHF	TGTGCCTGGACCCCGGGACAGGGAAATCAGCCCCAGCATTTT
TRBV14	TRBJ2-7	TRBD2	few	CASSQDPGLAKPEQYF	TGTGCCAGCAGCCAAGATCCGGGACTAGCTAAACCCGAGCAGTACTTC
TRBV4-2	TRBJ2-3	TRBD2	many	CASSQATRGGGDTQYF	TGTGCCAGCAGCCAAGCTACGCGGGGGGGAGGAGATACGCAGTATTTT
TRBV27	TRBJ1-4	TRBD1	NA	CASSPRTGPREKLFF	TGTGCCAGCAGTCCACGGACAGGACCTCGTGAAAAACTGTTTTTT
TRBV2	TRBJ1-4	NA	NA	CASSVGALGEKLFF	TGTGCCAGCAGTGTGGGGGCTCTCGGTGAAAAACTGTTTTTT
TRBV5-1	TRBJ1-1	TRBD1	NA	CASSFGTVNTEAFF	TGCGCCAGCAGCTTTGGGACAGTGAACACTGAAGCTTTCTTT
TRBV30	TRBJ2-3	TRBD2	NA	CAWSARAGGRTDTQYF	TGTGCCTGGAGCGCCCGAGCGGGGGGGCGTACAGATACGCAGTATTTT
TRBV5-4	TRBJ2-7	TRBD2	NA	CASSPPGLAVYEQYF	TGTGCCAGCAGCCCGCCGGGACTAGCGGTATACGAGCAGTACTTC
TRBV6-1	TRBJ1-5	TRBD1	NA	CASSFDRGRRQPQHF	TGTGCCAGCAGTTTTGACAGGGGGCGTCGTCAGCCCCAGCATTTT